The rows below give T cell receptor beta chains drawn from one sample of a study of post-analysis software for immune sequencing data. MiXCR, run by TCRdb on the PCR reads, gives a single entry per CDR3 protein. The sample lists 750,000 to 950,000 distinct CDR3 sequences; roughly 58% were seen once. The source material was blood. These receptors came from a girl aged 5 to 17 with multiple sclerosis. CDR3s include the opening cysteine and the closing phenylalanine or tryptophan. D genes are given only for firm matches. Size is omitted from some rows. Given values are once, few, many or a class for expanded clones.

v_call: TRBV15
j_call: TRBJ2-6
clone_size: few
d_call: .
cdr3_aa: CATSIREPLSSGANVLTF
cdr3_nt: TGTGCCACCAGCATCCGAGAGCCCTTAAGCTCTGGGGCCAACGTCCTGACTTTC

v_call: TRBV20-1
j_call: TRBJ2-7
clone_size: .
d_call: TRBD1
cdr3_aa: CSAIGWGQLYEQYF
cdr3_nt: TGCAGTGCTATAGGCTGGGGACAGCTGTACGAGCAGTACTTC

v_call: TRBV20-1
j_call: TRBJ1-5
clone_size: .
d_call: TRBD1
cdr3_aa: CSASDGAGGVEPQHF
cdr3_nt: TGCAGTGCTAGCGATGGGGCAGGGGGCGTGGAGCCCCAGCATTTT

v_call: TRBV29-1
j_call: TRBJ1-1
clone_size: few
d_call: TRBD1
cdr3_aa: CSVGTGLNTEAFF
cdr3_nt: TGCAGCGTTGGGACAGGGCTGAACACTGAAGCTTTCTTT

v_call: TRBV12-3/TRBV12-4
j_call: TRBJ1-5
clone_size: few
d_call: TRBD1
cdr3_aa: CASSDGRDRGNQPQHF
cdr3_nt: TGTGCCAGCAGTGATGGGAGGGACAGGGGGAATCAGCCCCAGCATTTT

v_call: TRBV7-9
j_call: TRBJ1-1
clone_size: .
d_call: TRBD1
cdr3_aa: CASSLDGQGANAEAFF
cdr3_nt: TGTGCCAGCAGCTTAGATGGGCAGGGGGCGAACGCTGAAGCTTTCTTT

v_call: TRBV25-1
j_call: TRBJ2-7
clone_size: .
d_call: TRBD1
cdr3_aa: CASSGGQDYTGEQYF
cdr3_nt: TGTGCCAGCAGTGGGGGACAGGACTATACGGGCGAGCAGTACTTC

v_call: TRBV7-8
j_call: TRBJ2-7
clone_size: .
d_call: .
cdr3_aa: CASSLVIQDEQYF
cdr3_nt: TGTGCCAGCAGCTTAGTTATACAGGACGAGCAGTACTTC

v_call: TRBV20-1
j_call: TRBJ2-7
clone_size: .
d_call: .
cdr3_aa: CSATRRGYEQYF
cdr3_nt: TGCAGTGCTACCAGGCGGGGTTACGAGCAGTACTTC

v_call: TRBV5-6
j_call: TRBJ2-1
clone_size: few
d_call: .
cdr3_aa: CASSWSDFGNEQFF
cdr3_nt: TGTGCCAGCAGCTGGAGCGACTTTGGAAATGAGCAGTTCTTC

v_call: TRBV7-9
j_call: TRBJ1-2
clone_size: .
d_call: .
cdr3_aa: CASSLGPWGYTF
cdr3_nt: TGTGCCAGCAGCCTGGGACCGTGGGGCTACACCTTC

v_call: TRBV20-1
j_call: TRBJ2-1
clone_size: .
d_call: TRBD2
cdr3_aa: CSAPLAGGNEQFF
cdr3_nt: TGCAGTGCTCCCCTAGCGGGGGGCAATGAGCAGTTCTTC

v_call: TRBV29-1
j_call: TRBJ1-1
clone_size: .
d_call: TRBD1
cdr3_aa: CSAGGQTSGTEAFF
cdr3_nt: TGCAGCGCTGGGGGACAGACTTCGGGAACTGAAGCTTTCTTT

v_call: TRBV20-1
j_call: TRBJ2-1
clone_size: few
d_call: TRBD2
cdr3_aa: CSAAETSGRIHEQFF
cdr3_nt: TGCAGTGCTGCAGAGACTAGCGGGAGAATCCATGAGCAGTTCTTC

v_call: TRBV20-1
j_call: TRBJ2-1
clone_size: few
d_call: TRBD2
cdr3_aa: CSAHGLAGANYNEQFF
cdr3_nt: TGCAGTGCTCATGGACTAGCGGGGGCAAATTACAATGAGCAGTTCTTC

v_call: TRBV29-1
j_call: TRBJ2-3
clone_size: .
d_call: .
cdr3_aa: CSVVGATDTQYF
cdr3_nt: TGCAGCGTTGTAGGGGCCACAGATACGCAGTATTTT

v_call: TRBV7-9
j_call: TRBJ2-1
clone_size: .
d_call: .
cdr3_aa: CASSDGLNEQFF
cdr3_nt: TGTGCCAGCAGCGACGGACTCAATGAGCAGTTCTTC

v_call: TRBV6-6
j_call: TRBJ1-5
clone_size: .
d_call: .
cdr3_aa: CASSYSGDNQPQHF
cdr3_nt: TGTGCCAGCAGTTACTCCGGCGATAATCAGCCCCAGCATTTT

v_call: TRBV29-1
j_call: TRBJ2-7
clone_size: few
d_call: .
cdr3_aa: CSVFDGDKPYEQYF
cdr3_nt: TGCAGCGTTTTTGATGGGGACAAACCCTACGAGCAGTACTTC

v_call: TRBV3-1
j_call: TRBJ2-7
clone_size: .
d_call: .
cdr3_aa: CASSQGAGSSEQYF
cdr3_nt: TGTGCCAGCAGCCAAGGGGCGGGGTCTTCCGAGCAGTACTTC

v_call: TRBV7-9
j_call: TRBJ2-5
clone_size: once
d_call: .
cdr3_aa: CASRSPGDRGETQYF
cdr3_nt: TGTGCCAGCAGGTCTCCCGGAGACCGAGGAGAGACCCAGTACTTC

v_call: TRBV7-9
j_call: TRBJ1-2
clone_size: many
d_call: TRBD1
cdr3_aa: CASSLEVLTPETGRDGYTF
cdr3_nt: TGTGCCAGCAGCTTAGAGGTATTGACACCGGAGACAGGGAGAGATGGCTACACCTTC

v_call: TRBV12-3/TRBV12-4
j_call: TRBJ2-7
clone_size: few
d_call: .
cdr3_aa: CASSLSGRSYEQYF
cdr3_nt: TGTGCCAGCAGTTTATCAGGGCGATCCTACGAGCAGTACTTC

v_call: TRBV20-1
j_call: TRBJ2-7
clone_size: .
d_call: TRBD2
cdr3_aa: CSARVGTSGTYEQYF
cdr3_nt: TGCAGTGCTAGAGTGGGGACTAGCGGGACCTACGAGCAGTACTTC

v_call: TRBV29-1
j_call: TRBJ2-1
clone_size: .
d_call: .
cdr3_aa: CSVVKTASNEQFF
cdr3_nt: TGCAGCGTTGTGAAGACGGCTTCCAATGAGCAGTTCTTC

v_call: TRBV20-1
j_call: TRBJ2-3
clone_size: .
d_call: .
cdr3_aa: CSAVRTEMQYF
cdr3_nt: TGCAGTGCTGTCCGGACAGAGATGCAGTATTTT

v_call: TRBV12-3/TRBV12-4
j_call: TRBJ1-6
clone_size: .
d_call: .
cdr3_aa: CASSLRGPKNSPLHF
cdr3_nt: TGTGCCAGCAGTTTAAGAGGGCCCAAAAATTCACCCCTCCACTTT

v_call: TRBV20-1
j_call: TRBJ2-1
clone_size: few
d_call: TRBD1
cdr3_aa: CSARRRDRTYNEQFF
cdr3_nt: TGCAGTGCTAGAAGACGGGACAGGACCTACAATGAGCAGTTCTTC

v_call: TRBV20-1
j_call: TRBJ2-1
clone_size: .
d_call: .
cdr3_aa: CSARVTSSYNEQFF
cdr3_nt: TGCAGTGCTAGGGTGACTAGCTCCTACAATGAGCAGTTCTTC

v_call: TRBV7-9
j_call: TRBJ2-5
clone_size: few
d_call: .
cdr3_aa: CASTAEGTQYF
cdr3_nt: TGTGCCAGCACCGCAGAGGGGACCCAGTACTTC

v_call: TRBV29-1
j_call: TRBJ2-1
clone_size: .
d_call: .
cdr3_aa: CSAPTEGVWEQFF
cdr3_nt: TGCAGCGCCCCCACGGAGGGGGTGTGGGAGCAGTTCTTC

v_call: TRBV6-5
j_call: TRBJ2-3
clone_size: few
d_call: .
cdr3_aa: CASSRKQGTDTQYF
cdr3_nt: TGTGCCAGCAGCCGGAAGCAGGGAACAGATACGCAGTATTTT

v_call: TRBV3-1
j_call: TRBJ2-7
clone_size: .
d_call: .
cdr3_aa: CASSQTAYEQYF
cdr3_nt: TGTGCCAGCAGCCAAACTGCCTACGAGCAGTACTTC

v_call: TRBV27
j_call: TRBJ2-5
clone_size: .
d_call: TRBD2
cdr3_aa: CASSQQAGHQETQYF
cdr3_nt: TGTGCCAGCAGTCAACAAGCGGGGCACCAAGAGACCCAGTACTTC

v_call: TRBV6-6
j_call: TRBJ1-2
clone_size: few
d_call: .
cdr3_aa: CASSLREGGYTF
cdr3_nt: TGTGCCAGCAGCCTTCGGGAGGGTGGCTACACCTTC

v_call: TRBV6-5
j_call: TRBJ2-7
clone_size: many
d_call: TRBD1
cdr3_aa: CASSPDRGSSYEQYF
cdr3_nt: TGTGCCAGCAGCCCCGACAGGGGGAGCTCCTACGAGCAGTACTTC

v_call: TRBV20-1
j_call: TRBJ2-7
clone_size: .
d_call: TRBD1
cdr3_aa: CSAADRGLAYEQYF
cdr3_nt: TGCAGTGCGGCGGACAGGGGCTTGGCCTACGAGCAGTACTTC